This entry lists 18 T cell receptor beta chains sequenced from one sample in a study of CD8 T cells in Susac syndrome. A quantity of roughly 0.5 to 1 ug RNA underwent reverse transcription using random hexamers. TCRdb analysed the immunoSEQ multiplex PCR reads with MiXCR anew, one entry per CDR3 protein. The sample records more than 75,000 distinct CDR3 sequences, over 90% being singletons. Sequencing input: CD8+ T cells from PBMCs. The source is a human donor in good health.

DNA for the CDR3: TGCAGTGCTAGAGATGGGCCCGGACAGACTTCTCCCCACGAGCAGTACTTC. It encodes CSARDGPGQTSPHEQYF. The J gene is TRBJ2-7, the V gene TRBV20-1; the D gene is possibly TRBD1 (6 bases). This CDR3 contains 17 residues. Trimming removed 0 bases from V and 5 bases from J, with 23 bases in between. Per germline, CDR1 DFQATT and CDR2 SNEGSKA (reference sequence).

Only one count was recorded for this clonotype. The rearrangement joins TRBV27 to TRBJ2-7; maybe TRBD1 (6 bases). Germline-derived CDR1 and CDR2 are MNHEY and SMNVEV (reference sequence). This CDR3 region has 13 residues. V dropped 5 bases and J dropped 0 bases, with 8 bases sitting between them. In nucleotides, the CDR3 is TGTGCCAGCAGTAGGGGGAGCTCCTACGAGCAGTACGTC. Its translation: CASSRGSSYEQYV.

This clonotype was found once. The gene calls are TRBV28 and TRBJ1-5; TRBD1 aligns across 7 bases. There are 14 residues in the CDR3. CDR1 is MDHEN, CDR2 SYDVKM, per germline. J lost 2 bases, V lost 7 bases, and 5 bases had no gene match. The DNA of the CDR3 is TGTGCCAGCACTCAGGGGGTCGGCAATCAGCCCCAGCATTTT. This codes for CASTQGVGNQPQHF.

The rearrangement joins TRBV3-1 to TRBJ2-1; D perhaps matches TRBD1 (6 bases). V gave up 4 bases and J gave up 4 bases, with 14 bases separating them. CDR3 length equals 15 residues. Germline lookup yields CDR1 LGHDT and CDR2 YNNKEL (reference sequence). The DNA for the CDR3 is TGTGCCAGCAGCCCCCAGACAGGACAATACAATGAGCAGTTCTTC. Translating it yields CASSPQTGQYNEQFF.

This chain links TRBV6-2 or TRBV6-3 with TRBJ1-2; D not resolved. The V and J ends lost 4 bases and 0 bases respectively, with 15 bases between them. CDR1 and CDR2 from the germline V gene are MNHEY and SVGEGT. This CDR3 has 16 amino acids. The CDR3 loop is CASSSLTIYANYGYTF. CDR3 DNA: TGTGCCAGCAGTTCCTTGACAATTTATGCTAACTATGGCTACACCTTC.

This rearrangement joins TRBV4-1 to TRBJ2-3; 8 nucleotides agree with TRBD2. In germline, CDR1 is MGHRA, CDR2 YSYEKL. The CDR3 covers 16 residues. After removal of 0 bases from V and 6 bases from J, the junction contained 8 bases not matched to a gene. This chain's CDR3 is CASSQDPAGALDTQYF. CDR3 nucleotides: TGCGCCAGCAGCCAAGATCCAGCGGGGGCTCTGGATACGCAGTATTTT.

The chain carries TRBV3-1 and TRBJ2-6; 8 nucleotides align to TRBD1. Germline loops: CDR1 LGHDT, CDR2 YNNKEL (reference sequence). This CDR3 spans 18 amino acids. V trimming: 4 bases; J trimming: 0 bases; junction bases outside the gene matches: 8. CDR3 bases: TGTGCCAGCAGCCTACGACAGGGGAGAAACTCTGGGGCCAACGTCCTGACTTTC. Protein sequence: CASSLRQGRNSGANVLTF.

The V call is TRBV27, the J call TRBJ2-5, with D possibly being TRBD2 (5 bases). With 5 bases removed from V and 4 bases from J, the gap between germline ends came to 5 bases. The CDR3 is 11 amino acids. Looked up from germline, CDR1 is MNHEY and CDR2 is SMNVEV (reference sequence). CDR3 DNA: TGTGCCAGCAGTCGGGGAGAGACCCAGTACTTC. Protein product: CASSRGETQYF.

This chain links TRBV4-1 with TRBJ2-7; the D gene is possibly TRBD2 (6 bases). The length of the CDR3 is 15 residues. With 1 base removed from V and 6 bases from J, the gap between germline ends came to 16 bases. Germline lookup yields CDR1 MGHRA and CDR2 YSYEKL. For the CDR3, the DNA is TGCGCCAGCAGCCAAGCGACGGGACTGGTTGTCGAGCAGTACTTC. It encodes CASSQATGLVVEQYF.

The chain has TRBV7-9 and TRBJ2-6; the D is unclear. Trimming pared 7 bases from V and 0 bases from J, leaving 16 bases between. Germline V gives CDR1 SEHNR, CDR2 FQNEAQ (reference sequence). CDR3 length equals 17 residues. For the CDR3, the DNA is TGTGCCAGCACCCATCGAACGGCAGCCTCTGGGGCCAACGTCCTGACTTTC. It yields the protein CASTHRTAASGANVLTF.

The rearrangement joins TRBV6-1 to TRBJ2-3; D gene unclear. V was pared by 4 bases and J by 2 bases, with 10 bases between. The V gene's germline CDR1 is MNHNS and CDR2 SASEGT. This CDR3 has 14 residues. The CDR3 reads CASSGPSSTDTQYF. In nucleotides, the CDR3 is TGTGCCAGCAGTGGCCCGAGCTCCACAGATACGCAGTATTTT.

This rearrangement joins TRBV7-2 to TRBJ1-5, with a weak D call TRBD1 (5 bases). This CDR3 contains 17 residues. Trimming took 4 bases from V and 0 from J, leaving 16 bases between them. Germline V lookup: CDR1 SGHTA, CDR2 FQGNSA. The CDR3 loop reads CASSSAPGRLSNQPQHF. In DNA, the CDR3 is TGTGCCAGCAGCTCGGCGCCGGGACGGCTTAGCAATCAGCCCCAGCATTTT.

The V and J genes are TRBV20-1 and TRBJ1-1; no firm D call. Germline lookup yields CDR1 DFQATT and CDR2 SNEGSKA (reference sequence). Deletions cut 1 base from V and 1 base from J, with 10 bases between. This CDR3 has 14 residues. In DNA, the CDR3 is TGCAGTGCTAGAGTCGGGCAGAAGAACACTGAAGCTTTCTTT. Encoded protein: CSARVGQKNTEAFF.

V and J are TRBV10-2 and TRBJ2-7, with D uncertain. V lost 2 bases to trimming and J lost 5 bases, with 13 bases between them. Per the germline V gene, CDR1 is WSHSY and CDR2 is SAAADI. The CDR3 loop spans 14 amino acids. CDR3 DNA sequence: TGCGCCAGCAGTGAGCCCAGTCGTCACGACGAGCAGTACGTC. Its protein is CASSEPSRHDEQYV.

V usage is TRBV12-3 or TRBV12-4 and J usage is TRBJ2-7, with a weak D call TRBD2 (6 bases). V was cut by 1 base and J by 5 bases, with 6 bases left in between. This CDR3 contains 12 residues. CDR3 nucleotide sequence: TGTGCCAGCAGTTTAGGGGGGGACGAGCAGTACGTC. This codes for CASSLGGDEQYV.

This sequence joins TRBV12-3 or TRBV12-4 and TRBJ1-1; D ambiguous. CDR3 size: 13 residues. V lost 8 bases, J lost 5 bases, and 15 bases lay in between. The CDR3, as DNA: TGTGCCAGCCGGCGGGGAGGTTGGACTGAAGCTTTCTTT. This encodes CASRRGGWTEAFF.

The V call is TRBV19, the J call TRBJ1-1, with TRBD1 matching 9 bases. This CDR3 has 14 residues. Trimming removed 9 bases from V and 3 bases from J; junction bases left unmatched: 8. Germline V lookup: CDR1 LNHDA, CDR2 SQIVND (reference sequence). DNA for the CDR3: TGTGCCAGCCGTACAGGGGGCGATTACACTGAAGCTTTCTTT. Its translation is CASRTGGDYTEAFF.

This clonotype has just a few counts. This chain connects TRBV7-6 to TRBJ2-7, with D unclear. V lost 5 bases, J lost 5 bases, and 13 bases lay in between. This CDR3 has 13 amino acids. Germline CDR1 SGHVS, CDR2 FNYEAQ. CDR3 nucleotide sequence: TGTGCCAGCAGCCCGTCGCAGTGGAACGAGCAGTACTTC. As protein: CASSPSQWNEQYF.